What follows are 30 T cell receptor beta chains derived from one specimen sequenced in a study of cytomegalovirus exposure and HLA in healthy donors. PCR amplification relied on 60 Vbeta primers (plus 13 Jbeta primers). Measured with immunoSEQ multiplex PCR; TCRdb has only the in-frame clones, and not every one. The data show about 140,000 clones, 75% to 80% seen once. The sample taken for sequencing was PBMCs. The receptors were sampled from a woman aged 50 to 65 in good health and CMV-seronegative.

The chain couples TRBV4-2 to TRBJ1-6; 9 bases fit TRBD1. Germline CDR1 is LGHNA and CDR2 is YNFKEQ. Unmatched junction bases numbered 8, after V lost 3 bases and J lost 8 bases. This CDR3 has 16 amino acids. The CDR3 DNA reads TGTGCCAGCAGCCAGACTTCCGGGACAGGGTATTCACCCCTCCACTTT. This gives the protein CASSQTSGTGYSPLHF.

V is TRBV7-6 and J is TRBJ2-7; 10 bases are shared with TRBD1. The CDR3 extends over 16 amino acids. From germline, CDR1 is SGHVS and CDR2 FNYEAQ. The V segment lost 5 bases and the J segment 3 bases; nucleotides outside the gene matches: 10. CDR3 loop: CASSPLIRTGGYEQYF. The CDR3 bases are TGTGCCAGCAGCCCACTAATAAGGACAGGGGGCTACGAGCAGTACTTC. The full variable domain, completed using reference TRBV7-6 and TRBJ2-7, is GAGVSQSPRYKVTKRGQDVALRCDPISGHVSLYWYRQALGQGPEFLTYFNYEAQQDKSGLPNDRFSAERPEGSISTLTIQRTEQRDSAMYRCASSPLIRTGGYEQYFGPGTRLTVT.

This clone came up once. V is TRBV28 and J is TRBJ2-7; TRBD1 is a possible D gene (8 bases). Per the germline V gene, CDR1 is MDHEN and CDR2 is SYDVKM. V lost 3 bases, J lost 6 bases, and 12 bases lay in between. The CDR3 is 13 amino acids. For the CDR3, the DNA is TGTGCCAGCAGTTTGTACAGGGGGGGCGAGCAGTACTTC. Its translation: CASSLYRGGEQYF. The full variable domain, with the rest looked up from reference TRBV28 and TRBJ2-7, is DVKVTQSSRYLVKRTGEKVFLECVQDMDHENMFWYRQDPGLGLRLIYFSYDVKMKEKGDIPEGYSVSREKKERFSLILESASTNQTSMYLCASSLYRGGEQYFGPGTRLTVT.

This rearrangement joins TRBV15 to TRBJ2-1; 7 bases are shared with TRBD1. The CDR3 consists of 14 residues. Germline V lookup: CDR1 LNHNV, CDR2 YYDKDF (reference sequence). With V trimmed by 4 bases and J by 4 bases, 4 bases remained unmatched. The CDR3 here is CATSTDREYNEQFF. CDR3 in DNA: TGTGCCACCAGCACCGACAGGGAATACAATGAGCAGTTCTTC.

The chain is built from TRBV5-1 and TRBJ2-2; 8 bases agree with TRBD1. The CDR3 sequence is 15 residues long. The germline CDR1 and CDR2 sequences are SGHRS and YFSETQ. Trimming took 1 base from V and 6 from J; bases not matched to a gene: 5. The CDR3 coding sequence is TGCGCCAGCAGCTTGACCAGGGGGCTGTCCGGGGAGCTGTTTTTT. Its protein product is CASSLTRGLSGELFF.

CDR3 DNA: TGTGCCAGCAGCCGCCAGCGGGGGACCGCGAACACCGGGGAGCTGTTTTTT. Its translation: CASSRQRGTANTGELFF. V and J are TRBV7-8 and TRBJ2-2; the match to TRBD2 covers 8 bases. CDR3 length: 17 residues. Losses at the gene ends were 5 bases for V and 0 bases for J; bases not matched to a gene: 8. The V gene's germline CDR1 is SGHVS and CDR2 FQNEAQ.

V gene TRBV6-6 combines with J gene TRBJ1-1, with D unresolved. This CDR3 contains 13 residues. In germline, CDR1 is MNHNY, CDR2 SVGAGI (reference sequence). The V and J ends lost 7 bases and 5 bases respectively, with 14 bases between them. The CDR3 DNA reads as TGTGCCAGCAAAGACGCCCTGAGGACTGAAGCTTTCTTT. It yields the protein CASKDALRTEAFF.

The chain carries TRBV5-4 and TRBJ2-5; 10 positions match TRBD2. V dropped 6 bases and J dropped 7; count of bases not matched to a gene: 15. There are 16 residues in the CDR3. Germline values: CDR1 SGHNT, CDR2 YYREEE (reference sequence). The CDR3 sequence is CASIKGGAGGITTQYF. CDR3 in DNA: TGTGCCAGCATCAAAGGAGGAGCGGGGGGGATCACGACCCAGTACTTC.

The J gene is TRBJ1-2, the V gene TRBV9; 8 nucleotides line up with TRBD1. Germline V gene lookup returns CDR1 SGDLS and CDR2 YYNGEE. The CDR3 totals 14 residues. J lost 4 bases, V lost 3 bases, and 5 bases had no gene match. CDR3 in DNA: TGTGCCAGCAGCGACGACAGGGGCGGCTATGGCTACACCTTC. Encoded protein: CASSDDRGGYGYTF.

This chain uses TRBV4-1 with TRBJ2-5; D is perhaps TRBD1 (5 bases). Germline assignment: CDR1 MGHRA and CDR2 YSYEKL. The CDR3 runs 15 residues. The V end was cut by 4 bases, the J end by 2 bases, with 14 bases between. The CDR3 sequence is CASSRTTGDQETQYF. CDR3 sequence (DNA): TGCGCCAGCAGCCGAACAACAGGCGATCAAGAGACCCAGTACTTC.

This chain connects TRBV19 to TRBJ2-1, with 13 positions matching TRBD2. Losses at the gene ends were 3 bases for V and 5 bases for J; bases not matched to a gene: 4. The CDR3 loop spans 16 amino acids. Germline CDR1 is LNHDA and CDR2 is SQIVND (reference sequence). The CDR3 region is CASSIMTSGGNNEQFF. As DNA, the CDR3 is TGTGCCAGTAGTATTATGACTAGCGGGGGGAACAATGAGCAGTTCTTC.

This chain connects TRBV4-2 to TRBJ2-5, with D possibly being TRBD2 (5 bases). Trimming shortened V by 0 bases and J by 5 bases, and 13 bases separated the two germline ends. Germline V CDR1 and CDR2: LGHNA, YNFKEQ. This CDR3 region has 15 residues. In nucleotides, the CDR3 is TGTGCCAGCAGCCAAGAGTGGACCTGGAGGGAGACCCAGTACTTC. Amino acids: CASSQEWTWRETQYF.

This chain connects TRBV30 to TRBJ2-1; D gene ambiguous. The V gene lost 7 bases and the J gene lost 11 bases, with 15 bases spanning the gap. Germline loops: CDR1 GTSNPN, CDR2 SVGIG (reference sequence). CDR3 length: 11 residues. As DNA, the CDR3 is TGTGCCTCCCTAAACCGAGGCAAGCAGTTCTTC. Encoded protein: CASLNRGKQFF.

The chain combines TRBV28 with TRBJ1-3; no reliable D call. Trimming removed 2 bases from V and 4 bases from J, with 3 bases in between. Germline CDR1 reads MDHEN; CDR2 reads SYDVKM. This CDR3 is built from 12 residues. The chain's CDR3 is CASSLVGNTIYF. CDR3 in DNA: TGTGCCAGCAGTTTAGTAGGAAACACCATATATTTT.

The chain combines TRBV4-1 with TRBJ2-3; TRBD2 matches 14 bases. The J segment lost 3 bases and the V segment lost 1 base, leaving 3 bases of the junction unmatched. The germline V gene has CDR1 MGHRA and CDR2 YSYEKL. This CDR3 region has 17 residues. Here the CDR3 DNA reads TGCGCCAGCAGCCAAGTTGGGACTAGCGGGGGAACAGATACGCAGTATTTT. Translating it yields CASSQVGTSGGTDTQYF.

This clone was counted a single time. The sample contains more than one DNA sequence encoding this CDR3. V gene TRBV28 combines with J gene TRBJ2-1; 10 bases are shared with TRBD2. V was pared by 11 bases and J by 2 bases, with 3 bases of the junction left unmatched. The CDR3 has 13 residues. The V gene's germline CDR1 is MDHEN and CDR2 SYDVKM. This chain's CDR3 is CASSGGAYNEQFF. The CDR3 DNA is TGTGCCTCGAGCGGGGGGGCCTACAATGAGCAGTTCTTC.

This clone has only one observation. The J gene is TRBJ2-7, the V gene TRBV6-1, with 7 bases matching TRBD1. The CDR3 extends over 15 amino acids. V gave up 4 bases and J gave up 4 bases; unmatched junction bases: 10. The germline V gene has CDR1 MNHNS and CDR2 SASEGT. CDR3 sequence: CASSARPGGVYEQYF. DNA of the CDR3: TGTGCCAGCAGTGCTCGGCCAGGGGGTGTATACGAGCAGTACTTC.

Only a few counts were recorded for this clone. The chain joins TRBV6-5 to TRBJ1-5; D gene uncertain. Trimming removed 6 bases from V and 2 bases from J, with 14 bases in between. This CDR3 region has 15 residues. From germline, CDR1 is MNHEY and CDR2 SVGAGI. This CDR3 reads CASRRSLVGNQPQHF. CDR3 coding DNA: TGTGCCAGCAGACGTTCTCTAGTGGGCAATCAGCCCCAGCATTTT.

This chain connects TRBV7-9 to TRBJ1-3; no clear D gene. Between the trimmed V and J ends, which lost 3 bases and 0 bases, there was a span of 21 bases. The CDR3 length is 19 residues. Germline V gives CDR1 SEHNR, CDR2 FQNEAQ (reference sequence). DNA of the CDR3: TGTGCCAGCAGCTTTGAACCTTTAGCGTCCTGGGGCTCTGGAAACACCATATATTTT. Protein: CASSFEPLASWGSGNTIYF.

The rearrangement uses TRBV5-6 and TRBJ2-5; unclear D gene. The CDR3 has 11 amino acids. V dropped 2 bases and J dropped 3 bases, with 2 bases sitting between them. The germline V gene encodes CDR1 SGHDT and CDR2 YYEEEE. The DNA of the CDR3 is TGTGCCAGCAGCTTTAAAGAGACCCAGTACTTC. Translation gives CASSFKETQYF.

The J gene is TRBJ2-1, the V gene TRBV10-1; TRBD1 matches 7 bases. V dropped 0 bases and J dropped 15; count of bases not matched to a gene: 8. CDR1 and CDR2 (germline): WNHNN, SYGVQD (reference sequence). The CDR3 is 13 residues long. The CDR3 nucleotides read TGCGCCAGCAGTGAGTCTACGGACAGGCCGAGGTTCTTC. This codes for CASSESTDRPRFF.

Only a few counts were recorded for this clone. The chain has TRBV7-6 and TRBJ1-4; maybe TRBD1 (6 bases). The CDR3 is made up of 13 amino acids. The V end was cut by 5 bases, the J end by 5 bases, with 9 bases between. Germline V gene sequence: CDR1 SGHVS, CDR2 FNYEAQ. DNA of the CDR3: TGTGCCAGCAGCAGGACAGAGAATGAAAAACTGTTTTTT. As protein: CASSRTENEKLFF.

This chain uses TRBV7-6 with TRBJ2-1; a possible D gene is TRBD2 (7 bases). CDR1 is SGHVS, CDR2 FNYEAQ, per germline. Trimming took 0 bases from V and 9 from J, leaving 9 bases between them. The CDR3 has 13 residues. Written as DNA, the CDR3 is TGTGCCAGCAGCTTAGCGGGGGGGGCTGAGCAGTTCTTC. This translates into CASSLAGGAEQFF.

This rearrangement joins TRBV5-4 to TRBJ1-2, with TRBD1 identical over 9 bases. V lost 3 bases and J lost 4; bases outside the gene matches: 7. CDR3 size: 15 residues. Germline CDR1 reads SGHNT; CDR2 reads YYREEE (reference sequence). CDR3 coding DNA: TGTGCCAGCAGCTCGCGGACAGGGGCGTTCTATGGCTACACCTTC. It specifies CASSSRTGAFYGYTF.

The chain uses TRBV9 and TRBJ2-7, with TRBD2 matching 7 bases. The trim removed 2 bases at V and 5 bases at J, leaving 19 bases unmatched. Germline lookup yields CDR1 SGDLS and CDR2 YYNGEE. This CDR3 spans 18 amino acids. CDR3 nucleotide sequence: TGTGCCAGCAGCGTCCATTTTTATGTGGAGGGAGGGAGGAACGAGCAGTACTTC. It specifies CASSVHFYVEGGRNEQYF.

The chain recombines TRBV28 with TRBJ2-7; no firm D call. CDR3 length: 13 amino acids. V dropped 4 bases and J dropped 0 bases, with 7 bases sitting between them. CDR1 MDHEN and CDR2 SYDVKM come from the germline V gene. CDR3 sequence (DNA): TGTGCCAGCAGTTCTGAGGTCTCCTACGAGCAGTACTTC. Its protein is CASSSEVSYEQYF.

The gene calls are TRBV7-8 and TRBJ1-2; no reliable D call. The CDR3 covers 18 residues. Per germline, CDR1 SGHVS and CDR2 FQNEAQ. V lost 1 base and J lost 2, with 20 bases in between. The chain's CDR3 is CASSLVLVPGRTNYGYTF. In DNA form, the CDR3 reads TGTGCCAGCAGCTTAGTCCTGGTGCCGGGAAGAACAAACTATGGCTACACCTTC.

J is TRBJ1-5 and V is TRBV5-1; D not certain. Looked up from germline, CDR1 is SGHRS and CDR2 is YFSETQ. The CDR3 length is 13 residues. Trimming took off 5 bases at V and 0 bases at J, with 6 bases between the two ends. The CDR3 sequence is CASRADSNQPQHF. For the CDR3, the DNA is TGCGCCAGCAGAGCGGATAGCAATCAGCCCCAGCATTTT.

This chain connects TRBV4-1 to TRBJ1-6; TRBD1 might be the D (6 bases). Trimming took off 0 bases at V and 9 bases at J, with 15 bases between the two ends. The length of the CDR3 is 16 residues. From germline, CDR1 is MGHRA and CDR2 YSYEKL. This chain's CDR3 is CASSQDEARGISPLHF. Written as DNA, the CDR3 is TGCGCCAGCAGCCAAGATGAGGCCAGGGGCATTTCACCCCTCCACTTT.

The chain combines TRBV18 with TRBJ2-7; 10 nucleotides match TRBD2. Germline V CDR1 and CDR2: KGHSH, LQKENI. The CDR3 sequence is 15 residues long. The J segment lost 1 base and the V segment lost 3 bases, leaving 3 bases of the junction unmatched. The chain's CDR3 is CASSPSSGGSYEQYF. The CDR3 DNA reads as TGTGCCAGCTCACCTTCTAGCGGGGGATCCTACGAGCAGTACTTC.